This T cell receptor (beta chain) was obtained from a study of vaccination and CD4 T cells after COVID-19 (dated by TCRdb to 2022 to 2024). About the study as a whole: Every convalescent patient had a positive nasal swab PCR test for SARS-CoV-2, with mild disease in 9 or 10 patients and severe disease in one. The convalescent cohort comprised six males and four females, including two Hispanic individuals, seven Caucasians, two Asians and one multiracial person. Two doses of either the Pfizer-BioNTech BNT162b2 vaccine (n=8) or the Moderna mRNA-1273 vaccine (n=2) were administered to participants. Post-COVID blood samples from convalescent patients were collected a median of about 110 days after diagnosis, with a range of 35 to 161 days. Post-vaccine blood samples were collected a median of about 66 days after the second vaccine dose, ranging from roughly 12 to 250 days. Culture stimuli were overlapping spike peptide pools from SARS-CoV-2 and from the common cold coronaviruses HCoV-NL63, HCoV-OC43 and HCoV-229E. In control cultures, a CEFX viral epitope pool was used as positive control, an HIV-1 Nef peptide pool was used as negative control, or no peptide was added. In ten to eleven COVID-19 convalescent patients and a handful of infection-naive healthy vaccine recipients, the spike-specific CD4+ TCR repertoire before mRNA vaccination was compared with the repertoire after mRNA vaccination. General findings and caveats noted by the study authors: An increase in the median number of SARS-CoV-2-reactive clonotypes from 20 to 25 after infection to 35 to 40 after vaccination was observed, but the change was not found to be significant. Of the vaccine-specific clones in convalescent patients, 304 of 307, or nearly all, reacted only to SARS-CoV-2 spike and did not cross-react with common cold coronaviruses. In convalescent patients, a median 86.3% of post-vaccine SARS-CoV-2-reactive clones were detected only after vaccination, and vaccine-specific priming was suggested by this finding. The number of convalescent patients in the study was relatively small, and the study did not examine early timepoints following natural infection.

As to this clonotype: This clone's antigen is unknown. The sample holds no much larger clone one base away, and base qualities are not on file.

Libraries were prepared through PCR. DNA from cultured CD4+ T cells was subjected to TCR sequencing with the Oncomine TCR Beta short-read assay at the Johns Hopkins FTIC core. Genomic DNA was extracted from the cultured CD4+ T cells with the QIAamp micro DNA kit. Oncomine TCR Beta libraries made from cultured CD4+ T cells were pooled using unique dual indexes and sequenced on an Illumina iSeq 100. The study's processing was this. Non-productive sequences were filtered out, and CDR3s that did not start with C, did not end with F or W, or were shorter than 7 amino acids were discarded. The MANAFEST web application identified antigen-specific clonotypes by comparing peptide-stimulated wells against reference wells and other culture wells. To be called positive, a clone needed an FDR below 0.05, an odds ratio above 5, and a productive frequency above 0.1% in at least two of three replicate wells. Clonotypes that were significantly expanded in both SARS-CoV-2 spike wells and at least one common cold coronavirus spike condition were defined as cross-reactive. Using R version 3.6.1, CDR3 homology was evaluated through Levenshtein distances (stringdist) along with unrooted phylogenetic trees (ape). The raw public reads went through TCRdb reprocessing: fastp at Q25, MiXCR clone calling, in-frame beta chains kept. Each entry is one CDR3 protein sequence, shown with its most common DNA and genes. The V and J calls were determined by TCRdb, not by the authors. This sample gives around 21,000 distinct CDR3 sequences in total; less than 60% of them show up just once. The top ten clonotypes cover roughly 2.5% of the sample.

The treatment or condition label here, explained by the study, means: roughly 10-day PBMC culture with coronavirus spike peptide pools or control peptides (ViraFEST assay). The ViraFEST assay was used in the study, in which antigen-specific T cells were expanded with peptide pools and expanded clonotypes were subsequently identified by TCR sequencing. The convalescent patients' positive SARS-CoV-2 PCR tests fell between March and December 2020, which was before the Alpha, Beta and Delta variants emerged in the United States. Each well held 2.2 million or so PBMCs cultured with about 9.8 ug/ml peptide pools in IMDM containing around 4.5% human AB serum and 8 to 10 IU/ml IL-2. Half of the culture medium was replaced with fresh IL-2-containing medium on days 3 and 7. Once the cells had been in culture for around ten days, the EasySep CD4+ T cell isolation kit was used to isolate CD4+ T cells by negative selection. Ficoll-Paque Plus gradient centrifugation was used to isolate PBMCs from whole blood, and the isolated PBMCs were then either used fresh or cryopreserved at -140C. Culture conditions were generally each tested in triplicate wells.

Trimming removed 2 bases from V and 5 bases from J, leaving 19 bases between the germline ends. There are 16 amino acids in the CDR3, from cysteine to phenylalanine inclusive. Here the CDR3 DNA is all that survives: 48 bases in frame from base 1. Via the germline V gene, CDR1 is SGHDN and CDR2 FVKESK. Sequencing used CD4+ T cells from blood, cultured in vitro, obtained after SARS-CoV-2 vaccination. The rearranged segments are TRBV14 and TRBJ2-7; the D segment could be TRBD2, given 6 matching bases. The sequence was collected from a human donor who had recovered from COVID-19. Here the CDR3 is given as CASSQNRIGGGDEQYF. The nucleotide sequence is TGTGCCAGCAGCCAAAATCGGATCGGGGGAGGCGACGAGCAGTACTTC.